Presented here are 6 T cell receptor beta chains from one specimen sequenced in a study of blood T cell repertoires in COVID-19. The assay was immunoSEQ multiplex PCR, and TCRdb's table has in-frame clones only and misses some. The sample includes about 39,000 clones, 79% seen only once; the top ten take over 20%. The sequenced material came from peripheral blood. The receptors were gathered from a man aged 65 to 85 with acute or convalescent COVID-19.

J is TRBJ1-5 and V is TRBV7-2; D might be TRBD1 (5 bases). Trimming took off 5 bases at V and 5 bases at J, with 16 bases between the two ends. This CDR3 contains 15 residues. Germline CDR1 and CDR2: SGHTA and FQGNSA. Written as DNA, the CDR3 is TGTGCCAGCAGCCCAGCCCGGACATTATATCAGCCCCAGCATTTT. Translating it yields CASSPARTLYQPQHF. Full variable domain (rest looked up from reference TRBV7-2 and TRBJ1-5): GAGVSQSPSNKVTEKGKDVELRCDPISGHTALYWYRQSLGQGLEFLIYFQGNSAPDKSGLPSDRFSAERTGGSVSTLTIQRTQQEDSAVYLCASSPARTLYQPQHFGDGTRLSIL.

This clone was seen once. This chain links TRBV28 with TRBJ1-1; D might be TRBD1 (6 bases). The CDR3 runs 13 residues. Looked up from germline, CDR1 is MDHEN and CDR2 is SYDVKM. Trimming removed 6 bases from V and 1 base from J, with 9 bases in between. CDR3 residues: CASRDRQNTEAFF. CDR3 coding DNA: TGTGCCAGCAGGGACAGACAGAACACTGAAGCTTTCTTT.

This rearrangement joins TRBV5-8 to TRBJ1-5; tentative D call: TRBD1 (5 bases). Germline CDR1 SGHTS, CDR2 YDEGEE. V dropped 3 bases and J dropped 4 bases, with 14 bases sitting between them. This CDR3 has 15 residues. CDR3: CASSYFGGSNQPQHF. CDR3 DNA: TGTGCCAGCAGCTACTTCGGGGGATCAAATCAGCCCCAGCATTTT.

This chain links TRBV9 with TRBJ1-2; no firm D call. The CDR3 length is 15 residues. CDR1 is SGDLS, CDR2 YYNGEE, per germline. V was shortened by 0 bases and J by 4 bases, with 13 bases between the two germline ends. The CDR3, as DNA: TGTGCCAGCAGCGTAGCGCACCAAGGCGGCTATGGCTACACCTTC. Translated, it gives CASSVAHQGGYGYTF.

The chain recombines TRBV15 with TRBJ1-5, with D unresolved. Trimming cost V 0 bases and J 0 bases, with 12 bases left between them. CDR1 and CDR2 from the germline V gene are LNHNV and YYDKDF (reference sequence). This CDR3 spans 17 amino acids. CDR3 DNA sequence: TGTGCCACCAGCAGAGATACCCTACTTTCTAGCAATCAGCCCCAGCATTTT. Protein sequence: CATSRDTLLSSNQPQHF.

This clone was counted at least ten times. The chain links TRBV6-4 to TRBJ1-2; D is perhaps TRBD1 (6 bases). Trimming cost V 2 bases and J 7 bases, with 11 bases left between them. The germline gives CDR1 MRHNA, CDR2 SNTAGT. The CDR3 has 13 residues. The CDR3 spells CASSDRDTGGYTF. The CDR3 DNA sequence: TGTGCCAGCAGTGACCGGGACACGGGTGGCTACACCTTC.